This T cell receptor (beta chain) was identified in a study of Ad26.COV2.S vaccination and SARS-CoV-2 variants. Treatment noted: roughly 20 received Ad26.COV2.S at low or high dose, single or two shots; about 5 received placebo; per-sample allocation not given. The samples date from day 63 after the first vaccine or placebo injection. Regarding the study as a whole: Placebo recipients trailed vaccine recipients in spike-specific TCR breadth.

As to this clone: Its specificity is unknown.

Germline CDR1 SGHTA, CDR2 FQGNSA. V lost 1 base and J lost 1, with 10 bases in between. CDR3 length equals 16 residues. Here immunoSEQ multiplex PCR was the method, and the copy in TCRdb shows in-frame clones only, minus some. The sample lists 350,000 to 500,000 clones, roughly 89% occurring once. V gene TRBV7-2 combines with J gene TRBJ2-2; no firm D call. Sequences were derived from peripheral blood, sampled in a trial of Ad26.COV2.S vaccine versus placebo. This TCR was sampled from a person aged 18-65 years who received the Ad26.COV2.S COVID-19 vaccine or a placebo. CDR3 region: CASSLVGGVNTGELFF. CDR3 coding DNA: TGTGCCAGCAGCTTAGTGGGCGGCGTGAACACCGGGGAGCTGTTTTTT.